A selection of T cell receptor beta chains follows, all from one sample in a study of shared clonotypes between healthy human individuals. Sequenced by immunoSEQ multiplex PCR; TCRdb stores in-frame clones only, minus some. The repertoire consists of over 75,000 clones, with over 60% occurring once and the leading ten covering roughly 49%. Material: memory CD8+ T cells sorted from blood. All receptors come from a man aged 25-45 years in good health. The CDR3 runs from the conserved cysteine through the conserved F or W. Each record gives: CDR3 DNA, CDR3 protein, clone size, J gene, V gene, D gene. The D gene is left open where the match is weak. A row's size may be missing; if present it is once, few, many or a size class.

CDR3 DNA: TGTGCCATCAGTGACTCTTACACAGATACGCAGTATTTT
CDR3 protein: CAISDSYTDTQYF
clone size: .
J gene: TRBJ2-3
V gene: TRBV10-3
D gene: .

CDR3 DNA: TGTGCCAGTAGTATATTGGGGAACACCGGGGAGCTGTTTTTT
CDR3 protein: CASSILGNTGELFF
clone size: .
J gene: TRBJ2-2
V gene: TRBV19
D gene: .

CDR3 DNA: TGTGCCAGCTCACCTGGGCCCAAGGTCGCCGAAGCTTTCTTT
CDR3 protein: CASSPGPKVAEAFF
clone size: once
J gene: TRBJ1-1
V gene: TRBV18
D gene: .

CDR3 DNA: TGTGCCAGTAGTATAGTTGGGACTAGCGTAAACTACGAGCAGTACTTC
CDR3 protein: CASSIVGTSVNYEQYF
clone size: few
J gene: TRBJ2-7
V gene: TRBV19
D gene: TRBD2

CDR3 DNA: TGTGCCAGCAGGCGAACAGGGATCCAGCCCCAGCATTTT
CDR3 protein: CASRRTGIQPQHF
clone size: few
J gene: TRBJ1-5
V gene: TRBV2
D gene: .

CDR3 DNA: TGCGCCAGCAGCCGGCCAGCCGACTACGAGCAGTACTTC
CDR3 protein: CASSRPADYEQYF
clone size: many
J gene: TRBJ2-7
V gene: TRBV4-1
D gene: .

CDR3 DNA: TGTGCCTCCGGACAATGGGGGCAAGAGACCCAGTACTTC
CDR3 protein: CASGQWGQETQYF
clone size: .
J gene: TRBJ2-5
V gene: TRBV10-3
D gene: .

CDR3 DNA: TGCAGCGTGGACCGGGGCGGCACAGATACGCAGTATTTT
CDR3 protein: CSVDRGGTDTQYF
clone size: .
J gene: TRBJ2-3
V gene: TRBV29-1
D gene: .

CDR3 DNA: TGCGCCAGCAGCTTGACTAGCGGGAGGGGTAATGAGCAGTTCTTC
CDR3 protein: CASSLTSGRGNEQFF
clone size: .
J gene: TRBJ2-1
V gene: TRBV5-1
D gene: TRBD2

CDR3 DNA: TGTGCCAGCAGCTTAGGGTCCCTGGGGGAGCTGTTTTTT
CDR3 protein: CASSLGSLGELFF
clone size: .
J gene: TRBJ2-2
V gene: TRBV11-3
D gene: .

CDR3 DNA: TGTGCCAGCAGTGTAGTGGGGGACGGCACAGATACGCAGTATTTT
CDR3 protein: CASSVVGDGTDTQYF
clone size: .
J gene: TRBJ2-3
V gene: TRBV6-1
D gene: .

CDR3 DNA: TGTGCCAGCAGCGGACTAGACAGGGGGCTCTACAATGAGCAGTTCTTC
CDR3 protein: CASSGLDRGLYNEQFF
clone size: few
J gene: TRBJ2-1
V gene: TRBV5-5
D gene: TRBD1

CDR3 DNA: TGTGCCAGCAGCTTAAACAGATACCAAGAGACCCAGTACTTC
CDR3 protein: CASSLNRYQETQYF
clone size: .
J gene: TRBJ2-5
V gene: TRBV7-6
D gene: .

CDR3 DNA: TGTGCCAGCAGTGCTAGACAGGGACTAGCGGAAGAGACCCAGTACTTC
CDR3 protein: CASSARQGLAEETQYF
clone size: .
J gene: TRBJ2-5
V gene: TRBV25-1
D gene: TRBD2

CDR3 DNA: TGTGCCAGCAGTTACTCCGCTAGCGGGCACAACTACGAGCAGTACTTC
CDR3 protein: CASSYSASGHNYEQYF
clone size: .
J gene: TRBJ2-7
V gene: TRBV6-5
D gene: TRBD2

CDR3 DNA: TGTGCCAACAACAGTTTTCAGTACTTC
CDR3 protein: CANNSFQYF
clone size: few
J gene: TRBJ2-7
V gene: TRBV6-1
D gene: .

CDR3 DNA: TGTGCCAGCAGTGAATCGGGACCATCGGCGATCTCCTACAATGAGCAGTTCTTC
CDR3 protein: CASSESGPSAISYNEQFF
clone size: .
J gene: TRBJ2-1
V gene: TRBV25-1
D gene: .

CDR3 DNA: TGTGCTAGTGGTTTTCACGACGCGGTGGGAGCGGCCCTCCTGGGGGAGCTGTTTTTT
CDR3 protein: CASGFHDAVGAALLGELFF
clone size: .
J gene: TRBJ2-2
V gene: TRBV12-5
D gene: .

CDR3 DNA: TGTGCCAGCAGCTTGTATACGGGGGACACAGATACGCAGTATTTT
CDR3 protein: CASSLYTGDTDTQYF
clone size: .
J gene: TRBJ2-3
V gene: TRBV5-5
D gene: .

CDR3 DNA: TGTGCCAGCTCACCACGACTAGCGGCTAGCACAGATACGCAGTATTTT
CDR3 protein: CASSPRLAASTDTQYF
clone size: .
J gene: TRBJ2-3
V gene: TRBV18
D gene: TRBD2

CDR3 DNA: TGTGCCAGCAGCCGCGATACAGGCCAAGAGGTAGACATTCAGTACTTC
CDR3 protein: CASSRDTGQEVDIQYF
clone size: once
J gene: TRBJ2-4
V gene: TRBV7-8
D gene: .

CDR3 DNA: TGTGCCAGCAGCTCATACCCGACTAGACCGAACACCGGGGAGCTGTTTTTT
CDR3 protein: CASSSYPTRPNTGELFF
clone size: many
J gene: TRBJ2-2
V gene: TRBV11-2
D gene: .

CDR3 DNA: TGTGCCAGCAGCTTCGTGGGAGATAGCAATCAGCCCCAGCATTTT
CDR3 protein: CASSFVGDSNQPQHF
clone size: once
J gene: TRBJ1-5
V gene: TRBV5-5
D gene: .

CDR3 DNA: TGCGCCAGCAGCCGCGGGACTAGCGGACAAGAGACCCAGTACTTC
CDR3 protein: CASSRGTSGQETQYF
clone size: .
J gene: TRBJ2-5
V gene: TRBV5-1
D gene: TRBD2

CDR3 DNA: TGTGCCGGTAGACAGGGTTCCCATGAGCAGTTCTTC
CDR3 protein: CAGRQGSHEQFF
clone size: many
J gene: TRBJ2-1
V gene: TRBV7-5
D gene: .

CDR3 DNA: TGTGCCAGCTCATCTAGGACAGTCATGAACACTGAAGCTTTCTTT
CDR3 protein: CASSSRTVMNTEAFF
clone size: .
J gene: TRBJ1-1
V gene: TRBV18
D gene: .

CDR3 DNA: TGTGCCATCACGGCGGCTTCCTCCTACAATGAGCAGTTCTTC
CDR3 protein: CAITAASSYNEQFF
clone size: .
J gene: TRBJ2-1
V gene: TRBV28
D gene: .

CDR3 DNA: TGCGCCAGCAGCTTGGAGGAGAGTGAGCAGTTCTTC
CDR3 protein: CASSLEESEQFF
clone size: few
J gene: TRBJ2-1
V gene: TRBV5-1
D gene: .

CDR3 DNA: TGTGCCACCAGCAGACAGGGGGCCTCCAATCAGCCCCAGCATTTT
CDR3 protein: CATSRQGASNQPQHF
clone size: .
J gene: TRBJ1-5
V gene: TRBV15
D gene: TRBD1

CDR3 DNA: TGTGCCAGCAGTCCCCCCACCTACGAGCAGTACTTC
CDR3 protein: CASSPPTYEQYF
clone size: few
J gene: TRBJ2-7
V gene: TRBV28
D gene: .

CDR3 DNA: TGTGCCAGCAGTTTATTAGTGGGAGGGACCGAGCAGTACTTC
CDR3 protein: CASSLLVGGTEQYF
clone size: .
J gene: TRBJ2-7
V gene: TRBV27
D gene: TRBD2

CDR3 DNA: TGTGCCAGCAGCGGGCAGTGGACCCCCTACGAGCAGTACTTC
CDR3 protein: CASSGQWTPYEQYF
clone size: few
J gene: TRBJ2-7
V gene: TRBV11-2
D gene: .

CDR3 DNA: TGTGCCAGCAGCCAGGGACTAGCGGGAGATCCGAACACCGGGGAGCTGTTTTTT
CDR3 protein: CASSQGLAGDPNTGELFF
clone size: .
J gene: TRBJ2-2
V gene: TRBV7-8
D gene: TRBD2

CDR3 DNA: TGTGCCAGCAGTGAAGCCTCTAGCGGGTACAATGAGCAGTTCTTC
CDR3 protein: CASSEASSGYNEQFF
clone size: .
J gene: TRBJ2-1
V gene: TRBV6-1
D gene: TRBD2

CDR3 DNA: TGTGCCAGCAGTTTTGGGAAGAGTCTAGCAGTTTACAGCAATGAGCAGTTCTTC
CDR3 protein: CASSFGKSLAVYSNEQFF
clone size: .
J gene: TRBJ2-1
V gene: TRBV28
D gene: .

CDR3 DNA: TGTGCCAGCAGTGAACGTCAAGAGGGTCCTACCTACGAGCAGTACTTC
CDR3 protein: CASSERQEGPTYEQYF
clone size: few
J gene: TRBJ2-7
V gene: TRBV6-1
D gene: .

CDR3 DNA: TGCGCCAGCAGCTTGGACAGGGGTCAAACTGAAGCTTTCTTT
CDR3 protein: CASSLDRGQTEAFF
clone size: .
J gene: TRBJ1-1
V gene: TRBV5-1
D gene: TRBD1

CDR3 DNA: TGTGCCAGCAGCAAACCCGGGACAGGTCGAAGGCGCACTGAAGCTTTCTTT
CDR3 protein: CASSKPGTGRRRTEAFF
clone size: .
J gene: TRBJ1-1
V gene: TRBV11-2
D gene: TRBD1

CDR3 DNA: TGTGCCAGCTCCCCCGGGACAGGGAGCACAGATACGCAGTATTTT
CDR3 protein: CASSPGTGSTDTQYF
clone size: .
J gene: TRBJ2-3
V gene: TRBV18
D gene: TRBD1

CDR3 DNA: TGCGCCAGCAGCTTGAACCAGGGCGAGCAGTACTTC
CDR3 protein: CASSLNQGEQYF
clone size: .
J gene: TRBJ2-7
V gene: TRBV5-1
D gene: .

CDR3 DNA: TGCGCCAGCAGCTTGGAGGACACGAACGTCCTGACTTTC
CDR3 protein: CASSLEDTNVLTF
clone size: many
J gene: TRBJ2-6
V gene: TRBV5-1
D gene: .

CDR3 DNA: TGTGCCAGTAGAACCCTGGCAGGCAACTATGGCTACACCTTC
CDR3 protein: CASRTLAGNYGYTF
clone size: few
J gene: TRBJ1-2
V gene: TRBV19
D gene: .

CDR3 DNA: TGCGCCAGCAAGGGACTTGACAATGAGCAGTTCTTC
CDR3 protein: CASKGLDNEQFF
clone size: .
J gene: TRBJ2-1
V gene: TRBV4-3
D gene: .

CDR3 DNA: TGTGCCAGCAGTTATGAGGGACTAGCAGGTTACGAGCAGTACTTC
CDR3 protein: CASSYEGLAGYEQYF
clone size: .
J gene: TRBJ2-7
V gene: TRBV6-6
D gene: TRBD2

CDR3 DNA: TGTGCCAGCAGGTTGGGGTCGCGAGGGAACACTGAAGCTTTCTTT
CDR3 protein: CASRLGSRGNTEAFF
clone size: .
J gene: TRBJ1-1
V gene: TRBV2
D gene: .

CDR3 DNA: TGTGCCAGCAGCTTAGGGCGGGCTGATGAGCAGTTCTTC
CDR3 protein: CASSLGRADEQFF
clone size: .
J gene: TRBJ2-1
V gene: TRBV7-6
D gene: .

CDR3 DNA: TGCGCCAGCGGAAACTGGGACTCCACAGATACGCAGTATTTT
CDR3 protein: CASGNWDSTDTQYF
clone size: .
J gene: TRBJ2-3
V gene: TRBV5-1
D gene: .

CDR3 DNA: TGTGCCAGCAGTTTATTAACTAGCGGGAGACCCTACGAGCAGTACTTC
CDR3 protein: CASSLLTSGRPYEQYF
clone size: .
J gene: TRBJ2-7
V gene: TRBV28
D gene: TRBD2

CDR3 DNA: TGTGCCAGCAGCGTAGTCACTAGCCCAGATACGCAGTATTTT
CDR3 protein: CASSVVTSPDTQYF
clone size: .
J gene: TRBJ2-3
V gene: TRBV9
D gene: .

CDR3 DNA: TGTGCCAGCAGCAGTATACGCGAGGGAAAGACCTATGGCTACACCTTC
CDR3 protein: CASSSIREGKTYGYTF
clone size: .
J gene: TRBJ1-2
V gene: TRBV7-1
D gene: .

CDR3 DNA: TGTGCCAGTAGTATCTGGGGGACAGGGAACTACGAGCAGTACTTC
CDR3 protein: CASSIWGTGNYEQYF
clone size: .
J gene: TRBJ2-7
V gene: TRBV19
D gene: TRBD1

CDR3 DNA: TGTGCCAGCAGATCACTAGCCTACGAGCAGTACTTC
CDR3 protein: CASRSLAYEQYF
clone size: .
J gene: TRBJ2-7
V gene: TRBV6-5
D gene: .

CDR3 DNA: TGTGCCAGCAGCTTGTCGGACAGATCCTACGAGCAGTACTTC
CDR3 protein: CASSLSDRSYEQYF
clone size: .
J gene: TRBJ2-7
V gene: TRBV5-4
D gene: .

CDR3 DNA: TGTGCCAGCAGTATACAATCCGGGACAGGGGGCAATCAGCCCCAGCATTTT
CDR3 protein: CASSIQSGTGGNQPQHF
clone size: .
J gene: TRBJ1-5
V gene: TRBV28
D gene: TRBD1

CDR3 DNA: TGTGCCAGCAGCTTATTAGGGGGCACCATGAACACTGAAGCTTTCTTT
CDR3 protein: CASSLLGGTMNTEAFF
clone size: .
J gene: TRBJ1-1
V gene: TRBV7-4
D gene: TRBD1